The 17 T cell receptor beta chains reported below all come from one sample, sequenced in a study of cytomegalovirus exposure and HLA in healthy donors. Use of 60 Vbeta and 13 Jbeta primers characterized the PCR. TCRdb's copy holds only in-frame clones and misses some; the assay was immunoSEQ multiplex PCR. This sample has 180,000 or so clones, with roughly 79% found just once. Specimen: PBMCs. These receptors originate from a male donor in good health and CMV-seronegative.

The CDR3 is CAWSRGRLAEAFF. CDR3 DNA sequence: TGTGCCTGGAGCAGGGGGCGCTTAGCTGAAGCTTTCTTT. The V call is TRBV30, the J call TRBJ1-1, with 8 bases identical to TRBD1. The CDR3 spans 13 residues. From germline, CDR1 is GTSNPN and CDR2 SVGIG (reference sequence). Germline trimming cut 3 bases from V and 6 bases from J; bases unmatched to any gene: 6.

The chain uses TRBV29-1 and TRBJ2-6, with a possible D match to TRBD1 (5 bases). V lost 6 bases and J 0 bases, leaving 6 bases between the germline ends. CDR1 and CDR2 (germline): SQVTM, ANQGSEA. The CDR3 loop spans 13 amino acids. The CDR3, as DNA: TGCAGCGTAGACAGCTCTGGGGCCAACGTCCTGACTTTC. It is translated as CSVDSSGANVLTF. Looking up the rest from reference TRBV29-1 and TRBJ2-6 gives the full variable domain: SAVISQKPSRDICQRGTSLTIQCQVDSQVTMMFWYRQQPGQSLTLIATANQGSEATYESGFVIDKFPISRPNLTFSTLTVSNMSPEDSSIYLCSVDSSGANVLTFGAGSRLTVL.

CDR3 amino acids: CASSYGTGDEQYF. The CDR3 DNA sequence: TGTGCCAGCAGTTACGGGACAGGGGACGAGCAGTACTTC. The chain uses TRBV6-5 and TRBJ2-7; 10 nucleotides align to TRBD1. The CDR3 runs to 13 residues. Germline V gene sequence: CDR1 MNHEY, CDR2 SVGAGI. V shed 2 bases, J shed 5 bases, and the junction held 0 bases outside the gene matches.

This chain connects TRBV7-2 to TRBJ1-2; TRBD1 matches 8 bases. V lost 5 bases, J lost 4 bases, and 6 bases stayed unmatched. Germline V gives CDR1 SGHTA, CDR2 FQGNSA. The CDR3 consists of 14 residues. Here the CDR3 DNA reads TGTGCCAGCAGCCGATCGGGGACAGGCTATGGCTACACCTTC. It specifies CASSRSGTGYGYTF. The variable domain in full, with the rest retrieved from reference TRBV7-2 and TRBJ1-2, is GAGVSQSPSNKVTEKGKDVELRCDPISGHTALYWYRQSLGQGLEFLIYFQGNSAPDKSGLPSDRFSAERTGGSVSTLTIQRTQQEDSAVYLCASSRSGTGYGYTFGSGTRLTVV.

The rearrangement uses TRBV6-1 and TRBJ1-4, with a weak D call TRBD1 (5 bases). Per the germline V gene, CDR1 is MNHNS and CDR2 is SASEGT. V was clipped by 5 bases and J by 4 bases, with 14 bases between them. CDR3 size: 15 residues. CDR3 in DNA: TGTGCCAGCAGTAAAATGCAGGGTTATAATGAAAAACTGTTTTTT. It codes for CASSKMQGYNEKLFF.

The chain couples TRBV28 to TRBJ1-5; possible D gene TRBD1, 5 bases. Trimming pared 3 bases from V and 7 bases from J, leaving 10 bases between. This CDR3 region has 13 residues. Germline CDR1 is MDHEN and CDR2 is SYDVKM. DNA of the CDR3: TGTGCCAGCAGTTTCGGCAGGGTACAGCCCCAGCATTTT. This sequence encodes CASSFGRVQPQHF.

The V gene is TRBV2, the J gene TRBJ2-7, with 11 bases lining up with TRBD2. The CDR3 is made up of 17 amino acids. V lost 4 bases and J lost 2; bases outside the gene matches: 10. Per the germline V gene, CDR1 is SNHLY and CDR2 is FYNNEI. The CDR3 DNA sequence: TGTGCCAGCAGTGTTCAGATCGGGACTAGCGGCCCCTACGAGCAGTACTTC. Translated: CASSVQIGTSGPYEQYF.

This clone turned up a few times. The chain combines TRBV5-4 with TRBJ2-5, with 11 bases fitting TRBD2. Germline-derived CDR1 and CDR2 are SGHNT and YYREEE (reference sequence). The CDR3 consists of 17 residues. With V trimmed by 3 bases and J by 5 bases, 12 bases remained unmatched. CDR3 nucleotide sequence: TGTGCCAGCAGCTCCCGCGGTCTAGCGGGGGGTTATGAGACCCAGTACTTC. It is translated as CASSSRGLAGGYETQYF.

The chain couples TRBV28 to TRBJ2-1, with 13 bases fitting TRBD2. Germline V gene data show CDR1 as MDHEN and CDR2 as SYDVKM. The V and J ends lost 4 bases and 0 bases, in that order; junction bases with no gene match: 6. This CDR3 is 18 amino acids long. The CDR3 DNA is TGTGCCAGCAGTTCAGGGGGACTAGCGGGGAGCTCCTACAATGAGCAGTTCTTC. Amino acids: CASSSGGLAGSSYNEQFF. Looking up the rest from reference TRBV28 and TRBJ2-1 gives the full variable domain: DVKVTQSSRYLVKRTGEKVFLECVQDMDHENMFWYRQDPGLGLRLIYFSYDVKMKEKGDIPEGYSVSREKKERFSLILESASTNQTSMYLCASSSGGLAGSSYNEQFFGPGTRLTVL.

The rearrangement joins TRBV11-3 to TRBJ2-5; no firm D call. CDR1 and CDR2 (germline): SGHNT, YENEEA. V was trimmed by 0 bases and J by 4 bases, leaving 9 bases between them. The length of the CDR3 is 14 residues. The CDR3 region has the DNA TGTGCCAGCAGCTTAGATCCCGGGTCAGAGACCCAGTACTTC. This codes for CASSLDPGSETQYF.

This chain joins TRBV25-1 and TRBJ2-1; no definite D call. The CDR3 covers 16 residues. The germline CDR1 and CDR2 sequences are MGHDK and SYGVNS. V lost 3 bases, J lost 0 bases, and 12 bases lay in between. Here the CDR3 DNA reads TGTGCCAGCAGTGACTCAACTGCAAGCTCCTACAATGAGCAGTTCTTC. Translated: CASSDSTASSYNEQFF. Together with reference TRBV25-1 and TRBJ2-1, the CDR3 gives the full variable domain: EADIYQTPRYLVIGTGKKITLECSQTMGHDKMYWYQQDPGMELHLIHYSYGVNSTEKGDLSSESTVSRIRTEHFPLTLESARPSHTSQYLCASSDSTASSYNEQFFGPGTRLTVL.

Remarks on this clone: Other nucleotide sequences in the sample specify the same CDR3. The chain links TRBV15 to TRBJ1-1; D ambiguous. The V end was cut by 3 bases, the J end by 2 bases, with 7 bases between. In germline, CDR1 is LNHNV, CDR2 YYDKDF (reference sequence). The CDR3 contains 13 residues. CDR3 coding DNA: TGTGCCACCAGCAGGGCAGGAAACACTGAAGCTTTCTTT. Translating gives CATSRAGNTEAFF.

V and J are TRBV4-1 and TRBJ2-1; 9 bases agree with TRBD1. The CDR3 spans 15 residues. Germline-derived CDR1 and CDR2 are MGHRA and YSYEKL. Germline trimming cut 6 bases from V and 3 bases from J; bases unmatched to any gene: 6. The CDR3 here is CASRPGQGSYNEQFF. The CDR3 DNA reads TGCGCCAGCAGACCCGGACAGGGGAGCTACAATGAGCAGTTCTTC.

The rearrangement links TRBV7-9 to TRBJ1-1; unclear D gene. CDR1 and CDR2 from the germline V gene are SEHNR and FQNEAQ (reference sequence). Trimming stripped 5 bases from V and 0 bases from J, with 10 bases between. The CDR3 has 14 amino acids. This CDR3 is CASSPDSLNTEAFF. In DNA, the CDR3 is TGTGCCAGCAGCCCCGACTCCTTGAACACTGAAGCTTTCTTT.

The table lists this clone with a count of one. This chain connects TRBV18 to TRBJ1-5; perhaps TRBD1 as D (6 bases). Germline loops: CDR1 KGHSH, CDR2 LQKENI. V lost 3 bases and J 0 bases, leaving 12 bases between the germline ends. This CDR3 has 16 amino acids. The CDR3 bases are TGTGCCAGCTCACCTCAGGGGTTTTATAGCAATCAGCCCCAGCATTTT. Amino acids: CASSPQGFYSNQPQHF.

The chain has TRBV7-2 and TRBJ2-4; D perhaps matches TRBD2 (5 bases). The CDR3 loop spans 14 amino acids. V lost 3 bases and J lost 8, with 14 bases in between. From germline, CDR1 is SGHTA and CDR2 FQGNSA. This chain's CDR3 is CASSLFRGSDIQYF. DNA of the CDR3: TGTGCCAGCAGCTTGTTCCGAGGGAGCGACATTCAGTACTTC. The full variable domain, in which reference TRBV7-2 and TRBJ2-4 provide the parts outside the CDR3, is GAGVSQSPSNKVTEKGKDVELRCDPISGHTALYWYRQSLGQGLEFLIYFQGNSAPDKSGLPSDRFSAERTGGSVSTLTIQRTQQEDSAVYLCASSLFRGSDIQYFGAGTRLSVL.

This chain links TRBV15 with TRBJ2-5; TRBD2 aligns across 8 bases. This CDR3 contains 17 residues. Germline CDR1 reads LNHNV; CDR2 reads YYDKDF (reference sequence). V shed 3 bases and J 7 bases; nucleotides not matched to a gene: 16. CDR3 coding DNA: TGTGCCACCAGCAGTCCTCCCGGGGGGGGCGCCGGGGGGACCCAGTACTTC. It encodes CATSSPPGGGAGGTQYF.